The present T cell receptor beta chain was sequenced within a study of blood T cells in healthy people across ages. The overall study: The template switching approach captured approximately one barcoded beta molecule for every two T cells. Whole-study results and caveats: Roughly linear declines in TCR beta diversity per million T cells occurred with age. Unsorted PBMCs blocked a conclusive comparison of naive and antigen-experienced cells.

A second PCR of 7 to 11 cycles used a sample-barcoded 5' primer and a J-beta primer mix. Tagging of each cDNA molecule was performed by a template-switch adaptor with 12 random nucleotides. TCRdb re-called the 5' RACE reads with MiXCR, one entry per CDR3 protein. The table lists about 1,400,000 distinct CDR3 sequences, approximately 40% of them singletons. In regard to this clonotype: Antigen specificity is unknown.

Per the germline V gene, CDR1 is SEHNR and CDR2 is FQNEAQ (reference sequence). V was shortened by 2 bases and J by 5 bases, with 22 bases between the two germline ends. The CDR3 has 17 amino acids. Sequencing was performed on blood. The chain has TRBV7-9 and TRBJ2-7; D remains unclear. The receptor's source is a woman under 30 in good health. The CDR3 nucleotides are TGTGCCAGCAGCTTAACAGTGGTCAGCGAATATTTGGACGAGCAGTACTTC. This encodes CASSLTVVSEYLDEQYF.